This T cell receptor beta chain was captured by sequencing in a study of CD8+CD57+ T cells in acquired aplastic anemia. The wider study: Yields of DNA that came from sorted CD4+ and CD8+ cells averaged approximately 3.2 ug.

Broader study findings: With respect to CD8+ Simpson's diversity, patients and controls did not differ significantly. Patients and controls shared roughly 28 CD8+ CDR3 sequences, which appeared highly expressed in patients and within their immunodominant clones.

A note on this clonotype: The antigen is not known.

TCR beta VDJ and CDR3 were profiled, and genomic DNA was the template. A single record per CDR3 protein comes from TCRdb applying MiXCR to the reads. The sample lists about 220,000 distinct CDR3 sequences; around 32% were seen once. V was cut by 6 bases and J by 7 bases, with 13 bases left in between. The CDR3 covers 13 residues. Germline V gene lookup returns CDR1 SNHLY and CDR2 FYNNEI. The TCR was taken from a human donor in good health, serving as a control. The sequenced sample was sorted CD4+, CD8+, or CD8+CD57+ T cells (not recorded which) from PBMCs. The gene calls are TRBV2 and TRBJ1-5; weak D call: TRBD1 (5 bases). CDR3 residues: CASSGSGGQPQHF. The CDR3, as DNA: TGTGCCAGCAGCGGTTCGGGGGGACAGCCCCAGCATTTT.